These 23 T cell receptor beta chains originate from one sample sequenced in a study of early T cells in non-severe SARS-CoV-2 infection. TCRdb ran MiXCR on the 5' RACE reads and lists one entry per CDR3 protein. The table lists more than 90,000 distinct CDR3 sequences, about 13% of them singletons, with 2% to 2.5% in the top ten. The material sequenced was whole blood. These receptors came from an adult who was a healthcare worker with PCR-confirmed SARS-CoV-2 infection or an uninfected control (not recorded which).

This sequence joins TRBV12-3 or TRBV12-4 and TRBJ2-5; D ambiguous. The CDR3 has 14 residues. V lost 3 bases to trimming and J lost 1 base, with 9 bases between them. CDR3 DNA sequence: TGTGCCAGCAGTTTTTGGCCAGGCCAAGAGACCCAGTACTTC. Its translation is CASSFWPGQETQYF.

This clonotype was observed a few times. The chain uses TRBV20-1 and TRBJ1-2, with D possibly matching TRBD1 (6 bases). Trimming cost V 2 bases and J 0 bases, with 16 bases left between them. Germline V gene lookup returns CDR1 DFQATT and CDR2 SNEGSKA (reference sequence). The CDR3 spans 16 residues. The CDR3 loop is CSARKIRQVANYGYTF. The CDR3 nucleotides read TGCAGTGCTAGAAAGATCAGACAGGTCGCTAACTATGGCTACACCTTC.

The chain combines TRBV5-4 with TRBJ1-2; TRBD1 matches at 10 bases. The CDR3 totals 15 residues. Germline CDR1 reads SGHNT; CDR2 reads YYREEE (reference sequence). V lost 10 bases and J lost 3; bases outside the gene matches: 12. CDR3: CAAGTGADKDYGYTF. The DNA of the CDR3 is TGTGCCGCGGGGACAGGGGCGGATAAGGACTATGGCTACACCTTC. The full variable domain, with the rest looked up from reference TRBV5-4 and TRBJ1-2, is ETGVTQSPTHLIKTRGQQVTLRCSSQSGHNTVSWYQQALGQGPQFIFQYYREEENGRGNFPPRFSGLQFPNYSSELNVNALELDDSALYLCAAGTGADKDYGYTFGSGTRLTVV.

This clonotype has ten or more counts. V and J are TRBV5-1 and TRBJ2-7; tentative D call: TRBD1 (5 bases). From germline, CDR1 is SGHRS and CDR2 YFSETQ. The CDR3 consists of 15 residues. V was cut by 0 bases and J by 0 bases, with 10 bases left in between. The CDR3 DNA is TGCGCCAGCAGCTTGGGACAGCAGCTCTCCTACGAGCAGTACTTC. Translating gives CASSLGQQLSYEQYF.

This rearrangement joins TRBV28 to TRBJ2-7, with 8 bases lining up with TRBD1. Germline V gene data show CDR1 as MDHEN and CDR2 as SYDVKM. The V and J ends lost 7 bases and 5 bases, in that order; junction bases with no gene match: 10. The CDR3 totals 14 residues. The CDR3 coding sequence is TGTGCCAGCACCTTGGACAGGGTGAAGAACGAGCAGTACTTC. Its protein product is CASTLDRVKNEQYF. The full variable domain, with the rest looked up from reference TRBV28 and TRBJ2-7, is DVKVTQSSRYLVKRTGEKVFLECVQDMDHENMFWYRQDPGLGLRLIYFSYDVKMKEKGDIPEGYSVSREKKERFSLILESASTNQTSMYLCASTLDRVKNEQYFGPGTRLTVT.

This clonotype was found a few times. This sequence joins TRBV5-1 and TRBJ2-1, with TRBD1 matching 9 bases. The CDR3 covers 16 residues. The V and J ends lost 4 bases and 7 bases, in that order; junction bases with no gene match: 12. The V gene's germline CDR1 is SGHRS and CDR2 YFSETQ. CDR3 DNA: TGCGCCAGCAGCCCAACGGGGGACAGGGTTTTTAATGAGCAGTTCTTC. It specifies CASSPTGDRVFNEQFF.

In this sample, this clonotype turned up many times. The chain has TRBV12-3 or TRBV12-4 and TRBJ1-5; D might be TRBD1 (6 bases). The CDR3 covers 14 residues. V was shortened by 5 bases and J by 3 bases, with 11 bases between the two germline ends. The CDR3 DNA reads TGTGCCAGCAGTCAGGACAGTCCCAATCAGCCCCAGCATTTT. Translating it yields CASSQDSPNQPQHF.

The chain has TRBV29-1 and TRBJ2-1; 7 nucleotides align to TRBD2. V shed 5 bases, J shed 1 base, and the junction held 8 bases outside the gene matches. The CDR3 is 15 residues long. Germline CDR1 reads SQVTM; CDR2 reads ANQGSEA. The chain's CDR3 is CSVKGGGRSYNEQFF. CDR3 DNA: TGCAGCGTTAAGGGCGGGGGACGATCCTACAATGAGCAGTTCTTC.

The chain links TRBV5-1 to TRBJ2-4; no clear D. This CDR3 is 14 amino acids long. Trimming shortened V by 0 bases and J by 8 bases, and 12 bases separated the two germline ends. The germline gives CDR1 SGHRS, CDR2 YFSETQ. The CDR3 here is CASSLGLQGDIQYF. In nucleotides, the CDR3 is TGCGCCAGCAGCTTGGGACTCCAAGGTGACATTCAGTACTTC.

The rearrangement uses TRBV20-1 and TRBJ2-5, with 11 bases that match TRBD2. The V gene end was trimmed by 7 bases and the J gene end by 10 bases; junction bases not matched to a gene: 11. Germline values: CDR1 DFQATT, CDR2 SNEGSKA (reference sequence). CDR3 length equals 13 residues. The CDR3 bases are TGCAGTGGGGCTAGCGGGGGGCAAGGGGACCAGTACTTC. Protein: CSGASGGQGDQYF.

The chain combines TRBV28 with TRBJ1-1; 7 bases fit TRBD1. Germline V gene data show CDR1 as MDHEN and CDR2 as SYDVKM. The CDR3 extends over 13 amino acids. J lost 6 bases, V lost 6 bases, and 7 bases had no gene match. CDR3 DNA sequence: TGTGCCAGCAGCTCAAGGACAGGTTCTGAAGCTTTCTTT. Translating gives CASSSRTGSEAFF.

CDR3 DNA: TGTGCCGGAAGGAACACTGAAGCTTTCTTT. It yields the protein CAGRNTEAFF. The chain has TRBV5-4 and TRBJ1-1; D is unresolved. The germline CDR1 and CDR2 sequences are SGHNT and YYREEE (reference sequence). Trimming removed 10 bases from V and 1 base from J, with 5 bases in between. The CDR3 has 10 amino acids.

This clonotype was found a few times. The V and J genes are TRBV10-2 and TRBJ1-5; D call uncertain. The V gene's germline CDR1 is WSHSY and CDR2 SAAADI. V shed 7 bases and J shed 6 bases, with 16 bases lying between them. This CDR3 has 14 amino acids. The CDR3 nucleotides are TGCGCCAGCACGGGCTGGGGTTTAGGTCAGCCCCAGCATTTT. This translates into CASTGWGLGQPQHF.

This clonotype was found a few times. The chain carries TRBV12-3 or TRBV12-4 and TRBJ1-1; 9 bases agree with TRBD1. After removal of 7 bases from V and 5 bases from J, the junction contained 8 bases not matched to a gene. The CDR3 has 14 amino acids. DNA of the CDR3: TGTGCCAGCACTTACACAGGGGGCGGTACTGAAGCTTTCTTT. Amino acids: CASTYTGGGTEAFF.

This clonotype was seen ten or more times. The chain is built from TRBV6-5 and TRBJ1-6; TRBD1 matches at 8 bases. The germline gives CDR1 MNHEY, CDR2 SVGAGI. This CDR3 comprises 16 residues. Trimming at V came to 2 bases and at J to 3 bases, leaving 3 bases not matched to a gene. CDR3 coding DNA: TGTGCCAGCAGTTACACGGGACAGGTCTATAATTCACCCCTCCACTTT. Encoded protein: CASSYTGQVYNSPLHF.

This clonotype has just a few counts. The rearrangement uses TRBV28 and TRBJ1-5; a weak D match, TRBD1 (5 bases). CDR3 length: 16 residues. The germline V and J ends were trimmed by 6 bases and 3 bases, with 18 bases remaining between them. Germline V gives CDR1 MDHEN, CDR2 SYDVKM. The CDR3 here is CASRIRGAGPNQPQHF. The DNA of the CDR3 is TGTGCCAGCAGAATACGGGGCGCCGGGCCCAATCAGCCCCAGCATTTT.

In this sample, this clonotype turned up a few times. The V gene is TRBV11-1, the J gene TRBJ2-5; either TRBD1 or TRBD2 may fit D (5 bases each). V was cut by 4 bases and J by 4 bases, with 10 bases left in between. The CDR3 is 13 residues long. From germline, CDR1 is SGHAT and CDR2 FQDESV (reference sequence). CDR3 nucleotides: TGTGCCAGCAGCTGGGACGTAGGAGAGACCCAGTACTTC. Its translation: CASSWDVGETQYF.

V usage is TRBV12-3 or TRBV12-4 and J usage is TRBJ1-4; D ambiguous. V lost 3 bases to trimming and J lost 4 bases, with 6 bases between them. The CDR3 sequence is 13 residues long. CDR3 protein: CASSFNSNEKLFF. CDR3 DNA: TGTGCCAGCAGTTTCAACAGTAATGAAAAACTGTTTTTT.

This clonotype was seen many times. This chain joins TRBV7-6 and TRBJ2-2, with a tentative D call TRBD2 (6 bases). The CDR3 covers 17 residues. V dropped 2 bases and J dropped 6 bases, with 19 bases sitting between them. The germline gives CDR1 SGHVS, CDR2 FNYEAQ. The CDR3 loop is CASSLKGGRNEAGELFF. In DNA, the CDR3 is TGTGCCAGCAGCTTAAAAGGAGGGAGGAATGAGGCCGGGGAGCTGTTTTTT.

This clonotype was seen repeatedly, ten times or more. This chain connects TRBV24-1 to TRBJ1-2; 8 bases agree with TRBD1. This CDR3 region has 13 residues. Trimming took 7 bases from V and 4 from J; bases not matched to a gene: 4. The V gene's germline CDR1 is KGHDR and CDR2 SFDVKD. The CDR3 sequence: CATRAGGSYGYTF. In nucleotides, the CDR3 is TGTGCCACCAGGGCAGGGGGCAGCTATGGCTACACCTTC.

This clonotype has more than one count but fewer than ten. The V call is TRBV7-2, the J call TRBJ2-2, with 8 nucleotides matching TRBD1. Per germline, CDR1 SGHTA and CDR2 FQGNSA. With 5 bases clipped from V and 1 base from J, the junction kept 3 bases outside the gene matches. This CDR3 is built from 15 residues. CDR3 bases: TGTGCCAGCAGCCCGGACAGGGTGAACACCGGGGAGCTGTTTTTT. Its protein product is CASSPDRVNTGELFF.

The rearrangement joins TRBV7-8 to TRBJ2-7; D unresolved. V dropped 1 base and J dropped 3 bases, with 13 bases sitting between them. The germline CDR1 and CDR2 sequences are SGHVS and FQNEAQ. CDR3 length: 15 amino acids. The CDR3, as DNA: TGTGCCAGCAGCTTAGAGGGCGCAGGCCTCTACGAGCAGTACTTC. This encodes CASSLEGAGLYEQYF.

At least ten counts were recorded for this clonotype. The rearrangement uses TRBV10-3 and TRBJ1-1; D is undetermined. V lost 1 base and J 8 bases, leaving 14 bases between the germline ends. Germline V gene data show CDR1 as ENHRY and CDR2 as SYGVKD. This CDR3 spans 14 amino acids. The CDR3 reads CAISELSVSAEAFF. DNA of the CDR3: TGTGCCATCAGTGAGTTATCGGTTTCGGCCGAAGCTTTCTTT.